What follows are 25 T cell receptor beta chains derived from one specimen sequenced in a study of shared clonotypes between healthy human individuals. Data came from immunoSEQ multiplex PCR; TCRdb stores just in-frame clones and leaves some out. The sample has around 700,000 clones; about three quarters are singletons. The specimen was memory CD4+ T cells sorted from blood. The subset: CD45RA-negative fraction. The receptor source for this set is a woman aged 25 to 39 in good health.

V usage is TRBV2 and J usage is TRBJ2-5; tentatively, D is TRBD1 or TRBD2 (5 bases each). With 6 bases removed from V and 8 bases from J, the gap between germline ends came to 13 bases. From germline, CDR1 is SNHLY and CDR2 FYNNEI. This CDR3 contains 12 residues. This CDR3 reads CASSETRGTQYF. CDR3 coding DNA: TGTGCCAGCAGCGAAACTAGGGGTACCCAGTACTTC.

CDR3 amino acids: CASSIRTGNTYEQYF. The CDR3, as DNA: TGTGCCAGCAGTATTCGGACAGGGAATACCTACGAGCAGTACTTC. V usage is TRBV27 and J usage is TRBJ2-7; TRBD1 aligns across 8 bases. The CDR3 loop spans 15 amino acids. Germline assignment: CDR1 MNHEY and CDR2 SMNVEV (reference sequence). V was pared by 5 bases and J by 2 bases, with 8 bases of the junction left unmatched.

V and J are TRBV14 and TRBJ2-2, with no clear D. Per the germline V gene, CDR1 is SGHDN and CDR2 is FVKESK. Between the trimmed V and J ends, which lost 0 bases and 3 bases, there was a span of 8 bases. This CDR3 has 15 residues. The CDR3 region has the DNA TGTGCCAGCAGCCAAGATCTCCTCGACACCGGGGAGCTGTTTTTT. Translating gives CASSQDLLDTGELFF.

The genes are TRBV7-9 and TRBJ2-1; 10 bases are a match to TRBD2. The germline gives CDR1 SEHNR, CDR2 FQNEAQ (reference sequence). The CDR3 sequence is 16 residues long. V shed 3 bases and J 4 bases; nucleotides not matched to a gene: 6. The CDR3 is CASSFTQRGGYNEQFF. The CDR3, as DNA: TGTGCCAGCAGCTTTACCCAGCGGGGGGGATACAATGAGCAGTTCTTC.

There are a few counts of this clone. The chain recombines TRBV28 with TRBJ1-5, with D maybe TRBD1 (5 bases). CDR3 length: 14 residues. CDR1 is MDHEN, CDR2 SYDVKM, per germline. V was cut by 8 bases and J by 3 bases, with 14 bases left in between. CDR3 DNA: TGTGCCAGCCTGGGACCGAGTTACAATCAGCCCCAGCATTTT. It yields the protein CASLGPSYNQPQHF.

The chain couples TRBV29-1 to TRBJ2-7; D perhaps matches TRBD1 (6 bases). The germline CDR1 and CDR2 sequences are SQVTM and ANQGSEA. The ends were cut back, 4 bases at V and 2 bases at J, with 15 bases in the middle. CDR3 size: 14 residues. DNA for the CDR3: TGCAGCGTTGTTGTCAGGGGTGAACCCTACGAGCAGTACTTC. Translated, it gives CSVVVRGEPYEQYF.

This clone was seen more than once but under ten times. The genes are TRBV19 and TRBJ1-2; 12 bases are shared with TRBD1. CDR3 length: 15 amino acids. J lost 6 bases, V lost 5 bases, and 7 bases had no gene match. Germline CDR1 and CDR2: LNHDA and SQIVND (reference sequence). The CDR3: CASSRTGQGADGYTF. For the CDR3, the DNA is TGTGCCAGTAGTCGGACGGGACAGGGGGCGGATGGCTACACCTTC.

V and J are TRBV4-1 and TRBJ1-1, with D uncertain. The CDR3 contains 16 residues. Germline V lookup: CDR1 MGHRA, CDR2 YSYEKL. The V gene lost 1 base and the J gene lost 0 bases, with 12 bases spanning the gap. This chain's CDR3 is CASSQVLSTLNTEAFF. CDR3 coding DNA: TGCGCCAGCAGCCAAGTCCTAAGTACCCTGAACACTGAAGCTTTCTTT.

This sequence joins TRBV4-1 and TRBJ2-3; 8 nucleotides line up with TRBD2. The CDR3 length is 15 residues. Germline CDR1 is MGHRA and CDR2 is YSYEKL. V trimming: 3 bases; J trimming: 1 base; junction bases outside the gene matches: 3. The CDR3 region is CASSHSGARTDTQYF. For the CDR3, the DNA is TGCGCCAGCAGCCATAGCGGGGCCCGCACAGATACGCAGTATTTT.

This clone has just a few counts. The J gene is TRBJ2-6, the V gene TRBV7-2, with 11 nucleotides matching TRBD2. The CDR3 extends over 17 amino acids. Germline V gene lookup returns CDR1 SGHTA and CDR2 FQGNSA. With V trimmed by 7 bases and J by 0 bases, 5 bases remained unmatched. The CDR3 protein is CASTDTSGGSGANVLTF. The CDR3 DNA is TGTGCCAGCACCGATACTAGCGGGGGCTCTGGGGCCAACGTCCTGACTTTC.

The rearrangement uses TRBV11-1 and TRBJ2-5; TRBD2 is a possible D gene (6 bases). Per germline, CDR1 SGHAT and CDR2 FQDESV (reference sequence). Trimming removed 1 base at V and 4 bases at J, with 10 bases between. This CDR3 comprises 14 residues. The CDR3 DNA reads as TGTGCCAGCAGCTTAGGAGGAGGGCGAGAGACCCAGTACTTC. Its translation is CASSLGGGRETQYF.

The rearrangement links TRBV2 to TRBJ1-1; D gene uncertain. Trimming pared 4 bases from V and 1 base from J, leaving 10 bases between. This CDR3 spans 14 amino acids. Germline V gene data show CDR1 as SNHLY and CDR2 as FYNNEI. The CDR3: CASSGQIENTEAFF. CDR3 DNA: TGTGCCAGCAGTGGCCAAATTGAGAACACTGAAGCTTTCTTT.

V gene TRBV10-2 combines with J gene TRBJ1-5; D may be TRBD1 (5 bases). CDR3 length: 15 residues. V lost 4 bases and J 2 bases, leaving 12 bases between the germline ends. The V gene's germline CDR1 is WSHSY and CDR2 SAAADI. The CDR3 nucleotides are TGCGCCAGCAGTGCTGGGGGAGTGGGCAATCAGCCCCAGCATTTT. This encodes CASSAGGVGNQPQHF.

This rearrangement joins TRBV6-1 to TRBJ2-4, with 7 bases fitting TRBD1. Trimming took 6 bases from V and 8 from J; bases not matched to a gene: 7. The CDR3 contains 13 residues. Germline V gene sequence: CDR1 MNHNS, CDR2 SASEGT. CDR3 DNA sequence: TGTGCCAGCAGCGACTACAGGGGCGACATTCAGTACTTC. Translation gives CASSDYRGDIQYF.

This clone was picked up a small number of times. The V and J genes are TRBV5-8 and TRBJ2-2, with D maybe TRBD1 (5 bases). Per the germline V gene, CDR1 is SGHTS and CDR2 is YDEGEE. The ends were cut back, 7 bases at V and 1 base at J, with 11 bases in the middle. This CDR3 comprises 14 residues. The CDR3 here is CASGHRRNTGELFF. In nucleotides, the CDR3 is TGTGCCAGCGGTCACAGGAGGAACACCGGGGAGCTGTTTTTT.

The chain's CDR3 is CASSAQLAGNEQFF. CDR3 in DNA: TGCGCCAGCAGTGCACAACTAGCGGGCAATGAGCAGTTCTTC. The chain couples TRBV10-1 to TRBJ2-1, with TRBD2 identical over 9 bases. Germline values: CDR1 WNHNN, CDR2 SYGVQD (reference sequence). With 4 bases clipped from V and 6 bases from J, the junction kept 4 bases outside the gene matches. The CDR3 sequence is 14 residues long.

This CDR3 reads CASSPIILRQGLNQPQHF. In DNA form, the CDR3 reads TGCGCCAGCAGCCCGATCATTTTAAGGCAGGGTCTCAATCAGCCCCAGCATTTT. J is TRBJ1-5 and V is TRBV4-1; a possible D gene is TRBD1 (5 bases). Trimming removed 4 bases at V and 3 bases at J, with 22 bases between. The CDR3 runs to 18 residues. The V gene's germline CDR1 is MGHRA and CDR2 YSYEKL.

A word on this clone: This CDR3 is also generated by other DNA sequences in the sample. The CDR3 is CASSAQGAEYGYTF. The DNA for the CDR3 is TGTGCCAGCAGTGCTCAGGGGGCGGAGTATGGCTACACCTTC. The chain combines TRBV2 with TRBJ1-2; 8 bases match TRBD1. CDR1 and CDR2 from the germline V gene are SNHLY and FYNNEI. Trimming at V came to 4 bases and at J to 5 bases, leaving 6 bases not matched to a gene. The CDR3 is 14 amino acids. The complete variable domain, with remaining parts taken from reference TRBV2 and TRBJ1-2, reads EPEVTQTPSHQVTQMGQEVILRCVPISNHLYFYWYRQILGQKVEFLVSFYNNEISEKSEIFDDQFSVERPDGSNFTLKIRSTKLEDSAMYFCASSAQGAEYGYTFGSGTRLTVV.

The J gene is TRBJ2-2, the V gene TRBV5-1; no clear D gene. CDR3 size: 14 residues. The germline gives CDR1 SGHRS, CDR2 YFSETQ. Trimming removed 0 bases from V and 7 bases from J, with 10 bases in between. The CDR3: CASSLAEIFGELFF. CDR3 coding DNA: TGCGCCAGCAGCTTGGCCGAGATTTTCGGGGAGCTGTTTTTT.

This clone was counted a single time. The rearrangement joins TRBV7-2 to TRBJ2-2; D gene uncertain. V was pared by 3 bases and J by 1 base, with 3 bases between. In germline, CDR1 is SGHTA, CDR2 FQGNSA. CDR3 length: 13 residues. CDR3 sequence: CASSFKNTGELFF. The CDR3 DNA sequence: TGTGCCAGCAGCTTTAAGAACACCGGGGAGCTGTTTTTT.

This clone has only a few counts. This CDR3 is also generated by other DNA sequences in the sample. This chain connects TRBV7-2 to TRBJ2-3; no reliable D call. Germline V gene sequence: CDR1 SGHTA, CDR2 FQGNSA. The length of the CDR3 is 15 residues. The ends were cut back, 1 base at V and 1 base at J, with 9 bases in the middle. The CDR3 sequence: CASSLGHPGTDTQYF. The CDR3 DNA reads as TGTGCCAGCAGCTTAGGGCACCCTGGCACAGATACGCAGTATTTT.

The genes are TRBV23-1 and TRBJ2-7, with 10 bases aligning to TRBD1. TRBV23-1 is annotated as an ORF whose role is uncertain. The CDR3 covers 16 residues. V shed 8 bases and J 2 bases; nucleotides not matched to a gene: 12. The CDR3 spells CASEQTGQGIPYEQYF. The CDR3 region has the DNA TGCGCCAGCGAACAAACGGGACAGGGGATCCCCTACGAGCAGTACTTC.

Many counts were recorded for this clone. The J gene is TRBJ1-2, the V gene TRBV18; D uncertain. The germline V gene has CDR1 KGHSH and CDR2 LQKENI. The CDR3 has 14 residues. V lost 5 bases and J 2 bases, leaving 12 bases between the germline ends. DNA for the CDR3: TGTGCCAGCTCAACTGAAGTTGGAAACTATGGCTACACCTTC. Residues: CASSTEVGNYGYTF.

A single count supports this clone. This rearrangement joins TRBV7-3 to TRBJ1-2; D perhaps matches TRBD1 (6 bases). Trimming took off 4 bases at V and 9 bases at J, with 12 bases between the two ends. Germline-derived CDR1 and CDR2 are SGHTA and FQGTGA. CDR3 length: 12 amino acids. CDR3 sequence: CASSSLTGCYTF. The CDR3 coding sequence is TGTGCCAGCAGCTCCTTGACAGGTTGCTACACCTTC. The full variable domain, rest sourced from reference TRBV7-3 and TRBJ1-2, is GAGVSQTPSNKVTEKGKYVELRCDPISGHTALYWYRQSLGQGPEFLIYFQGTGAADDSGLPNDRFFAVRPEGSVSTLKIQRTERGDSAVYLCASSSLTGCYTFGSGTRLTVV.

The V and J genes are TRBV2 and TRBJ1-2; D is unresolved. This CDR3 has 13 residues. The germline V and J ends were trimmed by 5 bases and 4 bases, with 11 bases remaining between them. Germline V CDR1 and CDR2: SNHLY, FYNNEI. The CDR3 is CASSPGSLYGYTF. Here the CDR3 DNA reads TGTGCCAGCAGTCCCGGGAGCCTCTATGGCTACACCTTC.